The TCR beta chain under discussion was sequenced for a study of blood T cell repertoires in COVID-19. About the research overall: Sites in the United States, Italy and Spain provided acute and convalescent COVID-19 samples.

Authors' methods: Reference gene primer amplification in the assay estimated nucleated cell counts. TCRdb's copy holds only in-frame clones and misses some; the assay was immunoSEQ multiplex PCR. V and J calls and clone size are copied from that table; D and trimming were computed from the DNA. The sample contains just under 30,000 clones, around 89% of which appear only once. From germline, CDR1 is SGHTA and CDR2 FQGNSA. V was pared by 6 bases and J by 3 bases, with 2 bases of the junction left unmatched. CDR3 length: 13 amino acids. Specimen: peripheral blood. The receptor was derived from an elderly man with acute or convalescent COVID-19. The chain is built from TRBV7-2 and TRBJ1-2; 9 bases are shared with TRBD1. In nucleotides, the CDR3 is TGTGCCAGCAGTTGGGACAGGGACTATGGCTACACCTTC. It specifies CASSWDRDYGYTF.